These T cell receptor beta chains were read from a single sample in a study of CD8 T cells in Susac syndrome. TCRdb used MiXCR to reprocess the immunoSEQ multiplex PCR reads, holding one entry per CDR3 protein. Of under 150,000 distinct CDR3 sequences in the sample, approximately 94% were seen once. Sequencing used CD4+ T cells from PBMCs. These TCRs come from a human donor with multiple sclerosis. Both conserved end residues are part of each CDR3. A D gene is named only where the DNA matches it firmly.

D gene	V gene	J gene	CDR3 protein	CDR3 DNA
.	TRBV15	TRBJ1-2	CATSPVFMNGYTF	TGTGCCACCAGTCCCGTTTTCATGAACGGCTACACCTTC
TRBD2	TRBV9	TRBJ2-2	CASSAPGTSAGELFF	TGTGCCAGCAGCGCGCCCGGGACTAGTGCCGGGGAGCTGTTTTTT
.	TRBV7-8	TRBJ2-7	CASSLGGQINEQYF	TGTGCCAGCAGCTTAGGCGGACAGATCAACGAGCAGTACTTC
TRBD1	TRBV5-6	TRBJ1-5	CASSFLQGDNQPQHF	TGTGCCAGCAGCTTTCTTCAGGGGGACAATCAGCCCCAGCATTTT
TRBD1	TRBV29-1	TRBJ2-2	CSARTGLNTGELFF	TGCAGCGCTAGGACAGGGCTTAACACCGGGGAGCTGTTTTTT
.	TRBV19	TRBJ1-5	CASRRPLDGTNQPQHF	TGTGCCAGTAGGCGGCCTCTGGACGGGACCAATCAGCCCCAGCATTTT
TRBD1	TRBV18	TRBJ1-5	CASSPMTGQDQPQHF	TGTGCCAGCTCACCGATGACAGGGCAAGATCAGCCCCAGCATTTT
.	TRBV4-1	TRBJ1-2	CASSPNPQGNYGYTF	TGCGCCAGCAGTCCAAACCCTCAGGGAAACTATGGCTACACCTTC
.	TRBV27	TRBJ1-5	CASSHSRTGDQPQHF	TGTGCCAGCAGTCACTCACGGACGGGAGATCAGCCCCAGCATTTT
TRBD2	TRBV18	TRBJ2-1	CASSPGLAEEQFF	TGTGCCAGCTCACCGGGACTAGCGGAGGAGCAGTTCTTC
.	TRBV9	TRBJ2-7	CASSVDRNEQYF	TGTGCCAGCAGCGTAGATCGTAACGAGCAGTACTTC
.	TRBV10-3	TRBJ2-1	CAITPGRGPLNEQFF	TGTGCCATCACCCCCGGGCGGGGTCCCCTAAATGAGCAGTTCTTC